This T cell receptor (beta chain) derives from a study of cytomegalovirus exposure and HLA in healthy donors. Study at large: Tens of millions of unique TCR sequences came from HLA-typed donors in an early release. Points from the study as a whole: One variant, a missense change in DCLRE1C, was linked in a later analysis to TCR beta V- and J-gene trimming. Some V segments, including TRBV6-2 and TRBV6-3, were excluded as indistinguishable.

On this clone: Its antigen is currently unknown.

V was clipped by 3 bases and J by 8 bases; unmatched bases: 8. This CDR3 is 15 amino acids long. Germline CDR1 SGDLS, CDR2 YYNGEE. PCR used 60 Vbeta primers and 13 Jbeta primers. Sequencing used immunoSEQ multiplex PCR; TCRdb keeps in-frame clones, though not all of them. Of some 120,000 clones listed, roughly 68% were seen once; the top ten hold almost 6%. The sequence was obtained from a woman in her fifties or sixties in good health and CMV-seropositive. The specimen sequenced was PBMCs. The chain combines TRBV9 with TRBJ1-4; 9 bases map to TRBD1. CDR3 nucleotides: TGTGCCAGCAGCGCGACAGGGGGAGGGGGAGAAAAACTGTTTTTT. This translates into CASSATGGGGEKLFF.